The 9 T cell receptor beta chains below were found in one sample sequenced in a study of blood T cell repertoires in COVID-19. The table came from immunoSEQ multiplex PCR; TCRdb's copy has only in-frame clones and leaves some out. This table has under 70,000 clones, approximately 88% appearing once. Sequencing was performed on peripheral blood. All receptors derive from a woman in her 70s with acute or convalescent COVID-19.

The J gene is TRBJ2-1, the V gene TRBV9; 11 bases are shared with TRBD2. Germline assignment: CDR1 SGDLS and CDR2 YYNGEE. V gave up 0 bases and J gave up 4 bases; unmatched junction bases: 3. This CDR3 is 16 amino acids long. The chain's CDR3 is CASSVGGLAAYNEQFF. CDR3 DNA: TGTGCCAGCAGCGTAGGGGGACTAGCGGCATACAATGAGCAGTTCTTC.

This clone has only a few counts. DNA for the CDR3: TGTGCCAGCAGCGTATCTTCGGGAGGAACAACAGATACGCAGTATTTT. Translation: CASSVSSGGTTDTQYF. The chain has TRBV9 and TRBJ2-3, with 7 positions matching TRBD2. V gave up 1 base and J gave up 3 bases; unmatched junction bases: 8. CDR3 length: 16 amino acids. The germline CDR1 and CDR2 sequences are SGDLS and YYNGEE.

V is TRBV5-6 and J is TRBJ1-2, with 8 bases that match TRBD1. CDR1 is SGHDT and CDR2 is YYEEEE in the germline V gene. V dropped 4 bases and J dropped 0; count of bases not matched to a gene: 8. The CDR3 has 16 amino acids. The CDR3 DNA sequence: TGTGCCAGCAGCCGAAGACAGGGGTCAGCTAACTATGGCTACACCTTC. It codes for CASSRRQGSANYGYTF.

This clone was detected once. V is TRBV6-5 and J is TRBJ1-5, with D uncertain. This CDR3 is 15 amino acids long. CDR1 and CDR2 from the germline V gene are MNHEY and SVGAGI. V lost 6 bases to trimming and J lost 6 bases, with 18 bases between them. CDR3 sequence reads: CASSRAEGRAQPQHF. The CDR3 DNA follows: TGTGCCAGCAGCCGCGCCGAGGGCCGGGCTCAGCCCCAGCATTTT.

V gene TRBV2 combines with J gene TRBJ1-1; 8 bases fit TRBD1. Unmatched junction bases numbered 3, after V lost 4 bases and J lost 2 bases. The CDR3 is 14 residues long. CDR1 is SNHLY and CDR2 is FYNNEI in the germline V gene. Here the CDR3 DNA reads TGTGCCAGCAGTGGCGACAGGGGAAACACTGAAGCTTTCTTT. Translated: CASSGDRGNTEAFF.

This chain's CDR3 is CASSLQGGNQPQHF. Here the CDR3 DNA reads TGTGCCAGCAGCTTGCAGGGAGGAAATCAGCCCCAGCATTTT. The chain joins TRBV5-4 to TRBJ1-5, with D possibly TRBD1 on 5 matching bases. The CDR3 consists of 14 residues. Germline CDR1 and CDR2: SGHNT and YYREEE (reference sequence). The V end lost 1 base, the J end lost 4 bases, and 9 bases lay between the germline ends.

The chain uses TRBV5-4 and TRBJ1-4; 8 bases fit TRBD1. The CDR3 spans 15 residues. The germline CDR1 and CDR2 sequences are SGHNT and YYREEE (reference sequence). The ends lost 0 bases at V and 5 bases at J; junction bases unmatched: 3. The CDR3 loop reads CASSLGQGRNEKLFF. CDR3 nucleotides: TGTGCCAGCAGCTTGGGACAGGGGCGGAATGAAAAACTGTTTTTT.

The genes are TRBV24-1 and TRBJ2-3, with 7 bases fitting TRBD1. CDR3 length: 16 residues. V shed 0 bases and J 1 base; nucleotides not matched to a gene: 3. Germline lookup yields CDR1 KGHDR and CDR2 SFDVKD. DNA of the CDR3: TGTGCCACCAGTGATTTGGTCACAGGGGGCACAGATACGCAGTATTTT. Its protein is CATSDLVTGGTDTQYF.

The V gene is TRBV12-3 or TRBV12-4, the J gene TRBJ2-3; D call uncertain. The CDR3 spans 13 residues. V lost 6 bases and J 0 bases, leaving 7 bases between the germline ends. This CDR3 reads CASSRSSTDTQYF. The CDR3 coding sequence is TGTGCCAGCAGCCGTAGCAGCACAGATACGCAGTATTTT.